This T cell receptor beta chain derives from a study of Graves' ophthalmopathy and Graves' hyperthyroidism. Certain patients, namely those with other autoimmune diseases, uncontrolled infections, pregnancy or lactation, were excluded. Beta-chain TCR CDR3 regions were amplified from RNA transcripts. First-round RT-PCR employed HTBI primers, with a second-round multiplex PCR after it. TCRdb re-called the multiplex PCR reads with MiXCR, one entry per CDR3 protein. This table holds about 210,000 distinct CDR3 sequences, roughly 27% found once. The CDR3 extends over 15 amino acids. V lost 6 bases to trimming and J lost 6 bases; unmatched junction nucleotides: 8.

J is TRBJ1-1 and V is TRBV12-3 or TRBV12-4, with 12 bases matching TRBD1. The material sequenced was peripheral blood. The TCR was taken from a man aged 45-65 years with Graves' ophthalmopathy. The chain's CDR3 is CASSTRDRGRSEAFF. The CDR3 DNA follows: TGTGCCAGCAGCACCCGGGACAGGGGGCGTTCTGAAGCTTTCTTT.